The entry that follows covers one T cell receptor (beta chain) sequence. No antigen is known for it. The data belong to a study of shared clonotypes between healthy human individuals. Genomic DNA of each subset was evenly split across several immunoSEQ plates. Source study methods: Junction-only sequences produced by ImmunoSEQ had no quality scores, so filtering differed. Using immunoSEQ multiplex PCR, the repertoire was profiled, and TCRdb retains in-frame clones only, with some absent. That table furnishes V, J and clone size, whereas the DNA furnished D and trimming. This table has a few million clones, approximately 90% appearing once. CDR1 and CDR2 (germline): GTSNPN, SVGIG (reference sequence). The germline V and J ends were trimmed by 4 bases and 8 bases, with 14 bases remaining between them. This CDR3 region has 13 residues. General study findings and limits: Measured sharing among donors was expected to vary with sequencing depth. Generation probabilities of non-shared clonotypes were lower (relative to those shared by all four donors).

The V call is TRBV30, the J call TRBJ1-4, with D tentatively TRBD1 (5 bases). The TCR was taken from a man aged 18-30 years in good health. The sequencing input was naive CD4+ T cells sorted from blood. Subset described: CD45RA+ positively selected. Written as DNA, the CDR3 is TGTGCCTGGACTGGGGACCCCAGGGAAAAACTGTTTTTT. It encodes CAWTGDPREKLFF.